The 14 T cell receptor beta chains in this list originate from one sample, sequenced in a study of vaccination and CD4 T cells after COVID-19. The treatment here: roughly ten-day PBMC culture with coronavirus spike peptide pools or control peptides (ViraFEST assay). For these receptors, no antigen is known. The Oncomine TCR Beta short-read assay was what sequenced the DNA obtained from cultured CD4+ T cells. Using its own MiXCR run on the PCR reads, TCRdb lists one record per CDR3 protein. Of 20,000 to 25,000 distinct CDR3 sequences in the sample, 60% were seen once. Specimen: CD4+ T cells from blood, cultured in vitro, collected after SARS-CoV-2 vaccination. These receptors came from a human donor who received a COVID-19 vaccine.

The DNA of the CDR3 is TGTGCCAGCAGTCGACCCTCGGGGTCCGAGCAGTACTTC. Its protein is CASSRPSGSEQYF. The chain employs TRBV6-2 or TRBV6-3 and TRBJ2-7; a weak D match, TRBD2 (5 bases). V was cut by 5 bases and J by 6 bases, with 14 bases left in between. The CDR3 extends over 13 amino acids. Germline CDR1 and CDR2: MNHEY and SVGEGT.

This clonotype was recorded a few times. The chain uses TRBV6-2 or TRBV6-3 and TRBJ1-2; the D gene is possibly TRBD1 (6 bases). In germline, CDR1 is MNHEY, CDR2 SVGEGT. Trimming pared 5 bases from V and 4 bases from J, leaving 14 bases between. CDR3 length: 14 amino acids. CDR3 nucleotides: TGTGCCAGCAGTCCCTGGGGAGGGGGCTATGGCTACACCTTC. Translated, it gives CASSPWGGGYGYTF.

This chain uses TRBV7-8 with TRBJ1-6, with D possibly being TRBD1 (6 bases). Germline loops: CDR1 SGHVS, CDR2 FQNEAQ. There are 14 residues in the CDR3. The ends were cut back, 5 bases at V and 6 bases at J, with 11 bases in the middle. The CDR3 loop is CASSRTGTNSPLHF. The CDR3 DNA reads as TGTGCCAGCAGCCGTACAGGGACTAATTCACCCCTCCACTTT.

A few counts support this clonotype. The rearrangement uses TRBV2 and TRBJ1-5; D is undetermined. The V gene lost 4 bases and the J gene lost 1 base, with 14 bases spanning the gap. The CDR3 contains 16 residues. Germline V gene lookup returns CDR1 SNHLY and CDR2 FYNNEI. The CDR3 loop reads CASSVSLAKSNQPQHF. The CDR3 DNA follows: TGTGCCAGCAGTGTTAGTCTGGCAAAAAGCAATCAGCCCCAGCATTTT.

The chain is built from TRBV5-4 and TRBJ1-3; the match to TRBD1 covers 7 bases. J was trimmed by 2 bases and V by 2 bases; bases with no gene match: 1. This CDR3 has 14 amino acids. Germline CDR1 and CDR2: SGHNT and YYREEE (reference sequence). The CDR3, as DNA: TGTGCCAGCAGCTTCGACAGGGCTGGAAACACCATATATTTT. Protein sequence: CASSFDRAGNTIYF. The complete variable domain, with remaining parts taken from reference TRBV5-4 and TRBJ1-3, reads ETGVTQSPTHLIKTRGQQVTLRCSSQSGHNTVSWYQQALGQGPQFIFQYYREEENGRGNFPPRFSGLQFPNYSSELNVNALELDDSALYLCASSFDRAGNTIYFGEGSWLTVV.

This chain uses TRBV25-1 with TRBJ1-4; TRBD1 is a possible D gene (6 bases). This CDR3 is built from 15 residues. With 2 bases removed from V and 7 bases from J, the gap between germline ends came to 14 bases. Germline assignment: CDR1 MGHDK and CDR2 SYGVNS. The CDR3 is CASSERGRGAEKLFF. CDR3 nucleotide sequence: TGTGCCAGCAGTGAAAGGGGTCGGGGGGCTGAAAAACTGTTTTTT.

The rearrangement links TRBV6-1 to TRBJ1-1; D gene ambiguous. Per germline, CDR1 MNHNS and CDR2 SASEGT. V was clipped by 6 bases and J by 1 base, with 9 bases between them. The CDR3 is 13 residues long. The CDR3 sequence: CASSPEQNTEAFF. For the CDR3, the DNA is TGTGCCAGCAGCCCAGAACAGAACACTGAAGCTTTCTTT.

The genes are TRBV6-5 and TRBJ2-1, with 8 positions matching TRBD2. Germline CDR1 reads MNHEY; CDR2 reads SVGAGI. The CDR3 has 17 residues. Losses at the gene ends were 0 bases for V and 7 bases for J; bases not matched to a gene: 11. The CDR3 loop reads CASSYSMGGGLKNEQFF. The CDR3 bases are TGTGCCAGCAGTTACTCGATGGGCGGGGGGCTAAAGAATGAGCAGTTCTTC.

The genes are TRBV28 and TRBJ1-4; 7 positions agree with TRBD1. Trimming at V came to 2 bases and at J to 8 bases, leaving 2 bases not matched to a gene. This CDR3 has 13 residues. Germline V gene sequence: CDR1 MDHEN, CDR2 SYDVKM. CDR3 region: CASSLTQGEKLFF. The DNA for the CDR3 is TGTGCCAGCAGTTTAACACAGGGGGAAAAACTGTTTTTT. The variable domain in full, with the rest retrieved from reference TRBV28 and TRBJ1-4, is DVKVTQSSRYLVKRTGEKVFLECVQDMDHENMFWYRQDPGLGLRLIYFSYDVKMKEKGDIPEGYSVSREKKERFSLILESASTNQTSMYLCASSLTQGEKLFFGSGTQLSVL.

This clonotype was counted only a few times. V is TRBV19 and J is TRBJ2-2, with D uncertain. In germline, CDR1 is LNHDA, CDR2 SQIVND (reference sequence). V lost 9 bases and J 0 bases, leaving 14 bases between the germline ends. The CDR3 is made up of 15 amino acids. CDR3 DNA sequence: TGTGCCAGCCTGGGGTACAGTACGAACACCGGGGAGCTGTTTTTT. This sequence encodes CASLGYSTNTGELFF.

The rearrangement links TRBV7-8 to TRBJ1-1, with D possibly being TRBD1 (5 bases). CDR1 SGHVS and CDR2 FQNEAQ come from the germline V gene. Trimming shortened V by 1 base and J by 0 bases, and 12 bases separated the two germline ends. There are 16 residues in the CDR3. CDR3 sequence reads: CASSLVRVGVNTEAFF. The CDR3 DNA sequence: TGTGCCAGCAGCTTAGTTCGTGTGGGGGTGAACACTGAAGCTTTCTTT.

This clonotype was counted only a few times. The chain carries TRBV6-1 and TRBJ1-6; D ambiguous. From germline, CDR1 is MNHNS and CDR2 SASEGT. The CDR3 runs 18 residues. Trimming shortened V by 6 bases and J by 0 bases, and 18 bases separated the two germline ends. The DNA for the CDR3 is TGTGCCAGCAGCTCACCGACGGTTACAAGCTCCTATAATTCACCCCTCCACTTT. It encodes CASSSPTVTSSYNSPLHF.

V is TRBV6-1 and J is TRBJ2-2; TRBD2 might be the D (6 bases). Trimming removed 8 bases at V and 4 bases at J, with 14 bases between. CDR3 length: 14 residues. Germline V gene lookup returns CDR1 MNHNS and CDR2 SASEGT. CDR3 protein: CASVWRAGTGELFF. The CDR3 coding sequence is TGTGCCAGCGTATGGAGAGCGGGCACCGGGGAGCTGTTTTTT.

J is TRBJ2-7 and V is TRBV20-1; TRBD2 might be the D (6 bases). Germline V gives CDR1 DFQATT, CDR2 SNEGSKA (reference sequence). This CDR3 is 13 amino acids long. V lost 6 bases and J lost 2, with 14 bases in between. Here the CDR3 DNA reads TGCAGTGCGGCCGGGGAGGTCCCCTACGAGCAGTACTTC. It encodes CSAAGEVPYEQYF.